These 14 T cell receptor beta chains share one sample of origin, sequenced in a study of post-analysis software for immune sequencing data. General observations from the study: In patients, 4 to 6 TRBV segments were more frequent than in controls, with TRBV5-6, TRBV5-1 and TRBV20-1 among them.

These receptors' targets are unknown. Every TCR beta cDNA library bore unique molecular identifiers. Each CDR3 protein gets one entry after TCRdb re-called the PCR reads with MiXCR. The sample includes roughly 670,000 distinct CDR3 sequences, 59% of them seen just once. The sequenced sample was blood. Receptors originate from a girl aged 2-10 years with multiple sclerosis.

The gene calls are TRBV5-1 and TRBJ2-1; D is perhaps TRBD2 (6 bases). Germline V gene lookup returns CDR1 SGHRS and CDR2 YFSETQ. V dropped 1 base and J dropped 7 bases, with 18 bases sitting between them. The CDR3 has 16 residues. The chain's CDR3 is CASSLFRTKQSNEQFF. The CDR3, as DNA: TGCGCCAGCAGCTTGTTCCGGACTAAGCAATCAAATGAGCAGTTCTTC.

This chain connects TRBV30 to TRBJ2-3; 9 bases align to TRBD1. Germline CDR1 and CDR2: GTSNPN and SVGIG (reference sequence). V was pared by 5 bases and J by 7 bases, with 16 bases of the junction left unmatched. The CDR3 sequence is 16 residues long. This CDR3 is CAWVLQGALGGNTQYF. CDR3 in DNA: TGTGCCTGGGTGCTACAGGGGGCCCTCGGGGGGAATACGCAGTATTTT.

The chain is built from TRBV5-6 and TRBJ2-5; a weak D match, TRBD2 (5 bases). Trimming took 2 bases from V and 11 from J, leaving 19 bases between them. CDR3 length: 14 residues. Looked up from germline, CDR1 is SGHDT and CDR2 is YYEEEE. CDR3 sequence (DNA): TGTGCCAGCAGCTTCGCCCGGTTACGGGATGAGCAGTACTTC. Protein: CASSFARLRDEQYF.

V is TRBV6-1 and J is TRBJ2-6; no reliable D call. Germline CDR1 is MNHNS and CDR2 is SASEGT. The CDR3 loop spans 15 amino acids. Deletions cut 3 bases from V and 10 bases from J, with 16 bases between. CDR3 bases: TGTGCCAGCAGTGAGAGAGGAAGTCTGGGGAACGTCCTGACTTTC. It translates to CASSERGSLGNVLTF.

In its sample, this clonotype was seen many times. CDR3 sequence reads: CASRGGTDTQYF. The CDR3 coding sequence is TGTGCCAGCAGAGGGGGCACAGATACGCAGTATTTT. The chain combines TRBV7-9 with TRBJ2-3, with D possibly being TRBD1 (5 bases). Germline assignment: CDR1 SEHNR and CDR2 FQNEAQ (reference sequence). CDR3 length: 12 residues. V lost 6 bases to trimming and J lost 1 base, with 5 bases between them.

The chain recombines TRBV5-1 with TRBJ2-4; D uncertain. The CDR3 spans 16 residues. The V end was cut by 3 bases, the J end by 3 bases, with 16 bases between. Looked up from germline, CDR1 is SGHRS and CDR2 is YFSETQ. Here the CDR3 DNA reads TGCGCCAGCAGCTCAGCACCTAGGGTTGTCAAAAACATTCAGTACTTC. Amino acid sequence: CASSSAPRVVKNIQYF.

The chain is built from TRBV6-2 or TRBV6-3 and TRBJ2-3, with D possibly being TRBD1 (5 bases). Between the trimmed V and J ends, which lost 0 bases and 3 bases, there was a span of 7 bases. Germline V CDR1 and CDR2: MNHEY, SVGEGT. The CDR3 is 14 amino acids. The CDR3 spells CASSYSGQTDTQYF. As DNA, the CDR3 is TGTGCCAGCAGTTACTCGGGGCAGACAGATACGCAGTATTTT.

The chain is built from TRBV6-1 and TRBJ2-3; D is unclear. This CDR3 region has 12 residues. The germline V gene encodes CDR1 MNHNS and CDR2 SASEGT. Trimming took 0 bases from V and 14 from J, leaving 12 bases between them. The CDR3 is CASSEAFAGRYF. The CDR3 DNA sequence: TGTGCCAGCAGTGAAGCATTTGCTGGCAGGTATTTT.

The chain links TRBV10-1 to TRBJ2-4; TRBD1 aligns across 9 bases. CDR3 size: 13 residues. J lost 9 bases, V lost 1 base, and 1 base had no gene match. CDR1 is WNHNN, CDR2 SYGVQD, per germline (reference sequence). Here the CDR3 DNA reads TGCGCCAGCAGTGAGTTGGGACAGGGCATTCAGTACTTC. Protein sequence: CASSELGQGIQYF.

The V and J genes are TRBV12-3 or TRBV12-4 and TRBJ2-7; 7 bases match TRBD1. The CDR3 covers 14 residues. Trimming took 1 base from V and 4 from J; bases not matched to a gene: 4. CDR3 nucleotides: TGTGCCAGCAGTTTAGAGGCCAGGGGGTACGAGCAGTACTTC. Its translation is CASSLEARGYEQYF.

There are a few counts of this clonotype. The chain uses TRBV18 and TRBJ2-4; D is undetermined. The tail of the sequence fits TRBJ2-7 better, so the J call may be wrong. This CDR3 has 15 amino acids. Germline CDR1 reads KGHSH; CDR2 reads LQKENI. Here the CDR3 DNA reads TGTGCCAGCTCACCACAGGACGGTGGCGTCTACGAGCAGTACTTC. It codes for CASSPQDGGVYEQYF.

The CDR3 nucleotides read TGTGCCAGCAGCTTAGATGGTTCAGCCCTCTACGAGCAGTACTTC. This translates into CASSLDGSALYEQYF. The chain carries TRBV7-8 and TRBJ2-7, with D hard to call. Germline V CDR1 and CDR2: SGHVS, FQNEAQ. This CDR3 has 15 residues. Between the trimmed V and J ends, which lost 1 base and 3 bases, there was a span of 13 bases.

The chain employs TRBV29-1 and TRBJ2-3; D unresolved. The germline V gene encodes CDR1 SQVTM and CDR2 ANQGSEA. This CDR3 is 12 amino acids long. The V end was cut by 7 bases, the J end by 1 base, with 9 bases between. The CDR3 is CSDFTGTDTQYF. CDR3 bases: TGCAGCGATTTTACGGGCACAGATACGCAGTATTTT.

The chain couples TRBV13 to TRBJ2-3; TRBD2 matches 7 bases. Looked up from germline, CDR1 is PRHDT and CDR2 is FYEKMQ (reference sequence). This CDR3 is built from 16 residues. J gave up 0 bases and V 5 bases, and 8 bases lay outside the gene matches. CDR3 amino acids: CASSPKKAGSTDTQYF. The CDR3 nucleotides are TGTGCCAGCAGCCCGAAGAAAGCGGGGAGCACAGATACGCAGTATTTT.